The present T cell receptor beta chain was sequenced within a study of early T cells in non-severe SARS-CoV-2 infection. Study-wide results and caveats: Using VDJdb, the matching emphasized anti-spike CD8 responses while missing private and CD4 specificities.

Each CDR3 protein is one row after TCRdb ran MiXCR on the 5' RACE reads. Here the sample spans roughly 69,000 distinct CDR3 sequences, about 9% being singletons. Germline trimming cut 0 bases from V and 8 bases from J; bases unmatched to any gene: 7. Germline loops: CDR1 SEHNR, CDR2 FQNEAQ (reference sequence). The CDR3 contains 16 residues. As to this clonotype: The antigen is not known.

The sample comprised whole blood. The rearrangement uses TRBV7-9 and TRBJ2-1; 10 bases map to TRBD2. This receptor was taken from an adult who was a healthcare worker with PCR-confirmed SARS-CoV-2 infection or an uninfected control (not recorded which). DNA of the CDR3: TGTGCCAGCAGCTTAGCGGCTAGCGGGAGTTGGGATGAGCAGTTCTTC. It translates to CASSLAASGSWDEQFF. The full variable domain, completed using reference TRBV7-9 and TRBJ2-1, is DTGVSQNPRHKITKRGQNVTFRCDPISEHNRLYWYRQTLGQGPEFLTYFQNEAQLEKSRLLSDRFSAERPKGSFSTLEIQRTEQGDSAMYLCASSLAASGSWDEQFFGPGTRLTVL.